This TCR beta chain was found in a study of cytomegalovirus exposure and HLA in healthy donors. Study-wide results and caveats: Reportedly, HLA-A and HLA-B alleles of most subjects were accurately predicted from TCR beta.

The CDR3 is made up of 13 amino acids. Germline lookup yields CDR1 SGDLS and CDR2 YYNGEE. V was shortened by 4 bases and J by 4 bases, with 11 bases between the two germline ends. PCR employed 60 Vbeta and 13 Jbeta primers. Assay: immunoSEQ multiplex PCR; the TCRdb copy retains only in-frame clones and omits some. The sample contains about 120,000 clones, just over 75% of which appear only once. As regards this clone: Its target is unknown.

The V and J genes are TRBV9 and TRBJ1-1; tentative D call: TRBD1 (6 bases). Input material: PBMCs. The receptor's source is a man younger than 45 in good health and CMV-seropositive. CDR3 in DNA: TGTGCCAGCAGCTTAGGGGGGGGCACTGAAGCTTTCTTT. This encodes CASSLGGGTEAFF.